Shown below are 9 T cell receptor beta chains from a single sample sequenced in a study of shared clonotypes between healthy human individuals. Using immunoSEQ multiplex PCR, the repertoire was profiled, and TCRdb retains in-frame clones only, with some absent. The data show 110,000 or so clones, with 68% seen just once and about 25% held by the top ten. Input material: memory CD8+ T cells sorted from blood. As for subset: CD45RO+ cells pooled with CCR7-negative TemRA cells. The receptor source for this set is a woman in her thirties in good health.

The chain recombines TRBV6-4 with TRBJ2-3; D is tentatively TRBD1 or TRBD2 (5 bases each). V lost 0 bases to trimming and J lost 0 bases, with 10 bases between them. From germline, CDR1 is MRHNA and CDR2 SNTAGT. The CDR3 is 16 residues long. CDR3 sequence reads: CASSDSGDASTDTQYF. Written as DNA, the CDR3 is TGTGCCAGCAGTGACTCGGGGGATGCGAGCACAGATACGCAGTATTTT.

Concerning this clone itself: Different DNA sequences within this sample yield the same CDR3. The chain is built from TRBV9 and TRBJ1-1, with D possibly matching TRBD1 (5 bases). Trimming removed 0 bases at V and 3 bases at J, with 9 bases between. Germline CDR1 reads SGDLS; CDR2 reads YYNGEE. This CDR3 spans 14 amino acids. The CDR3, as DNA: TGTGCCAGCAGCGTAGCTGGGGGGGACACTGAAGCTTTCTTT. Protein sequence: CASSVAGGDTEAFF.

The CDR3 loop is CASSLVSGRSYEQYF. CDR3 in DNA: TGTGCCAGCAGTTTAGTTAGCGGAAGATCCTACGAGCAGTACTTC. The chain links TRBV27 to TRBJ2-7, with D maybe TRBD2 (6 bases). V was trimmed by 2 bases and J by 1 base, leaving 12 bases between them. This CDR3 is 15 amino acids long. Germline values: CDR1 MNHEY, CDR2 SMNVEV (reference sequence).

In nucleotides, the CDR3 is TGCGCCAGCAGCCAATGGTCCTGGAGACAGGGGGCCTTTCAGCCCCAGCATTTT. It translates to CASSQWSWRQGAFQPQHF. The J gene is TRBJ1-5, the V gene TRBV4-1; TRBD1 agrees at 10 bases. The CDR3 sequence is 18 residues long. V trimming: 2 bases; J trimming: 6 bases; junction bases outside the gene matches: 13. The V gene's germline CDR1 is MGHRA and CDR2 YSYEKL.

Only a few counts were recorded for this clone. The rearrangement links TRBV6-6 to TRBJ2-7; no firm D call. The CDR3 has 16 residues. The germline V gene has CDR1 MNHNY and CDR2 SVGAGI (reference sequence). V shed 2 bases and J shed 2 bases, with 16 bases lying between them. The CDR3 DNA reads TGTGCCAGCAGTTACCCGCACGCCGACGATCCCTACGAGCAGTACTTC. It is translated as CASSYPHADDPYEQYF.

This chain uses TRBV27 with TRBJ1-1; D possibly corresponds to TRBD1 (6 bases). V was pared by 6 bases and J by 1 base, with 12 bases between. This CDR3 region has 14 residues. CDR1 is MNHEY and CDR2 is SMNVEV in the germline V gene (reference sequence). The CDR3 protein is CASSFRGQNTEAFF. Written as DNA, the CDR3 is TGTGCCAGCAGCTTCCGGGGGCAGAACACTGAAGCTTTCTTT.

V is TRBV2 and J is TRBJ2-7, with TRBD2 identical over 10 bases. Trimming took 6 bases from V and 4 from J; bases not matched to a gene: 6. The CDR3 runs 14 residues. Germline loops: CDR1 SNHLY, CDR2 FYNNEI. The CDR3 DNA sequence: TGTGCCAGCAGAGGACTAGCGGCACGTTACGAGCAGTACTTC. Translating gives CASRGLAARYEQYF.

The chain joins TRBV13 to TRBJ2-5; 12 positions match TRBD2. The V segment lost 4 bases and the J segment 4 bases; nucleotides outside the gene matches: 16. The germline gives CDR1 PRHDT, CDR2 FYEKMQ (reference sequence). The CDR3 sequence is 19 residues long. CDR3 DNA: TGTGCCAGCAGCTCGGTTCTAGCGGGAGGGGATCAAGGTAGAGAGACCCAGTACTTC. This codes for CASSSVLAGGDQGRETQYF.

The gene calls are TRBV4-1 and TRBJ1-4; TRBD1 matches at 10 bases. The CDR3 sequence is 15 residues long. V was pared by 6 bases and J by 10 bases, with 11 bases of the junction left unmatched. Germline V gives CDR1 MGHRA, CDR2 YSYEKL. The CDR3 DNA follows: TGCGCCAGCAGGGCTCCTCGACAGGGGGCTCGAAAACTGTTTTTT. Its protein is CASRAPRQGARKLFF.